Listed here are 2 T cell receptor beta chains from one sample, sequenced in a study of cytomegalovirus exposure and HLA in healthy donors. A multiplex PCR was run with 60 Vbeta primers and 13 Jbeta primers. Method: immunoSEQ multiplex PCR; TCRdb's copy keeps in-frame clones and lacks some. The data hold about 150,000 clones, with around 80% observed a single time. The sequenced sample was PBMCs. The receptors derive from a middle-aged man in good health and CMV-seronegative.

V gene TRBV28 combines with J gene TRBJ1-4; 7 positions agree with TRBD1. J was trimmed by 8 bases and V by 5 bases; bases with no gene match: 11. From germline, CDR1 is MDHEN and CDR2 SYDVKM. The CDR3 spans 15 residues. The CDR3 protein is CASSTYGTAFEKLFF. In DNA form, the CDR3 reads TGTGCCAGCAGTACCTACGGGACAGCTTTCGAAAAACTGTTTTTT. Variable domain in full (rest from reference TRBV28 and TRBJ1-4): DVKVTQSSRYLVKRTGEKVFLECVQDMDHENMFWYRQDPGLGLRLIYFSYDVKMKEKGDIPEGYSVSREKKERFSLILESASTNQTSMYLCASSTYGTAFEKLFFGSGTQLSVL.

This chain joins TRBV10-3 and TRBJ2-2; 9 bases are shared with TRBD1. The CDR3 is 14 residues long. The J segment lost 4 bases and the V segment lost 7 bases, leaving 4 bases of the junction unmatched. The germline gives CDR1 ENHRY, CDR2 SYGVKD. The CDR3 spells CAIKMTGGTGELFF. CDR3 nucleotides: TGTGCCATCAAAATGACAGGGGGCACCGGGGAGCTGTTTTTT.